Detailed here is one T cell receptor (beta chain). CDR3 length equals 15 residues. Germline CDR1 and CDR2: MDHEN and SYDVKM. The J segment lost 4 bases and the V segment lost 6 bases, leaving 8 bases of the junction unmatched. These data come from a study of siplizumab effects on memory and regulatory T cells. The table came from immunoSEQ multiplex PCR; TCRdb's copy has only in-frame clones and leaves some out. Of about 120,000 clones in the sample, around 94% were seen once. The sequenced sample was non-Treg CD4+ T cells sorted from blood. This chain connects TRBV28 to TRBJ1-2, with 10 bases fitting TRBD1. The source of this sequence is a human donor in good health. CDR3 sequence (DNA): TGTGCCAGCAGCCCCGGGACAGGGGTTTTCTATGGCTACACCTTC. Protein sequence: CASSPGTGVFYGYTF.